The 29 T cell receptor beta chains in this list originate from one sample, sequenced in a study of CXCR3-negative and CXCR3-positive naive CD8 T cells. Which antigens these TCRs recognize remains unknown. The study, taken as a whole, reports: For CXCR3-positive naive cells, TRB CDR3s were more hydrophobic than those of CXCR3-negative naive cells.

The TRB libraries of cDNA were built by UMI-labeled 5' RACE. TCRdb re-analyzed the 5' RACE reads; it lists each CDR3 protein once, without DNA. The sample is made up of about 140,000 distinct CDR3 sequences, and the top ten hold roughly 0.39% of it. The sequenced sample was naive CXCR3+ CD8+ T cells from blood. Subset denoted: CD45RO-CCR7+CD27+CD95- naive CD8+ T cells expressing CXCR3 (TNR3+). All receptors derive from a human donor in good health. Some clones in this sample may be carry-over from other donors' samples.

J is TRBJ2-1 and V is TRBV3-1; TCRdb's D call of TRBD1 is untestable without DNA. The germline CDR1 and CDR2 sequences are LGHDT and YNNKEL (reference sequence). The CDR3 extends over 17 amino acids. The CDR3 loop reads CASSQDFTGQIYNEQFF.

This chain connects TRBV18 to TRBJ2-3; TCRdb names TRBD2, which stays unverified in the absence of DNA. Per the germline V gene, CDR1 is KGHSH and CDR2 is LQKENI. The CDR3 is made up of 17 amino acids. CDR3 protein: CASSPPGLASSTDTQYF.

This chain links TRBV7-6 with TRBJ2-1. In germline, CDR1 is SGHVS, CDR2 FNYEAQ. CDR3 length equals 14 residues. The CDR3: CASSPFVGFNEQFF.

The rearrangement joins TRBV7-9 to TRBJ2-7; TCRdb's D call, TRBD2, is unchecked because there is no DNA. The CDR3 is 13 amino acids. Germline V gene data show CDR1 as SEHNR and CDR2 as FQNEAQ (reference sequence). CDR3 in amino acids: CASSLAVRVEQYF.

CDR3 in amino acids: CATSSGGTGADTQYF. The rearrangement links TRBV15 to TRBJ2-3; TCRdb's D call of TRBD1 is untestable without DNA. The CDR3 runs 15 residues. Germline V gene sequence: CDR1 LNHNV, CDR2 YYDKDF (reference sequence).

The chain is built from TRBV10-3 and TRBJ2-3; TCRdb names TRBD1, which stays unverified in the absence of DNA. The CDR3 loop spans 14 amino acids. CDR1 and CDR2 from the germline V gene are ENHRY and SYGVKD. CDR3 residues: CAISPDRNTDTQYF.

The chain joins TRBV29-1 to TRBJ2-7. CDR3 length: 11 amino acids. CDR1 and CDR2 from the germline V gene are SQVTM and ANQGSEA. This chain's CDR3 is CSVPGSDEQYF.

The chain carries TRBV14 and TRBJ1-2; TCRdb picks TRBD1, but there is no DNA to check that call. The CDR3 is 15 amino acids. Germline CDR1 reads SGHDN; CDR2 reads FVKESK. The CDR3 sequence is CASSLLGTGSYGYTF.

Here the CDR3 reads CSAETGATYEQYF. The chain is built from TRBV29-1 and TRBJ2-7; TCRdb's D gene call, TRBD1, goes unchecked for lack of DNA. The V gene's germline CDR1 is SQVTM and CDR2 ANQGSEA. The CDR3 spans 13 residues.

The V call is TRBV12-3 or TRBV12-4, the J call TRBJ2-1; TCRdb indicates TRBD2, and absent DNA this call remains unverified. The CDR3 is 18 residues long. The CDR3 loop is CASSLLLAGSSSYNEQFF.

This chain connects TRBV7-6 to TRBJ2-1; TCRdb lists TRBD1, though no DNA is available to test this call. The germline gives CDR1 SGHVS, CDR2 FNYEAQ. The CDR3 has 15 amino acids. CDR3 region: CASSLASSGADEQFF.

CDR3 sequence: CSVTSTSRPTDTQYF. This chain connects TRBV29-1 to TRBJ2-3; TCRdb returns TRBD2, unconfirmable since there is no DNA. CDR1 is SQVTM, CDR2 ANQGSEA, per germline. The length of the CDR3 is 15 residues.

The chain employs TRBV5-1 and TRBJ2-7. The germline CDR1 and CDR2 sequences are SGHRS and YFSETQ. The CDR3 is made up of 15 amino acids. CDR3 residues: CASSQSAFSSYEQYF.

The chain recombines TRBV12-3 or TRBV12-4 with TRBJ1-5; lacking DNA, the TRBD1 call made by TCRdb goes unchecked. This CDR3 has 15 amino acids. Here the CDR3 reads CASSGTGGNYQPQHF.

The CDR3 here is CASSLLAEWEEQYF. The chain is built from TRBV28 and TRBJ2-7; the TCRdb call, TRBD2, lacks DNA for checking. The germline CDR1 and CDR2 sequences are MDHEN and SYDVKM. The CDR3 is 14 residues long.

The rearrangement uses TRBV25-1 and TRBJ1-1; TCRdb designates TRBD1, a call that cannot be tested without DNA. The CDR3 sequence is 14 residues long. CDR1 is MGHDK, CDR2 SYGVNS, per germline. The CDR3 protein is CASSFGQGHTEAFF. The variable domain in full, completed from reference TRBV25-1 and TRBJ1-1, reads EADIYQTPRYLVIGTGKKITLECSQTMGHDKMYWYQQDPGMELHLIHYSYGVNSTEKGDLSSESTVSRIRTEHFPLTLESARPSHTSQYLCASSFGQGHTEAFFGQGTRLTVV.

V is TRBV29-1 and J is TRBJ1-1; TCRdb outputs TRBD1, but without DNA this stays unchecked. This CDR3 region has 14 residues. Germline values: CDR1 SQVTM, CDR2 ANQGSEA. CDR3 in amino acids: CSDGVQGPGTEAFF.

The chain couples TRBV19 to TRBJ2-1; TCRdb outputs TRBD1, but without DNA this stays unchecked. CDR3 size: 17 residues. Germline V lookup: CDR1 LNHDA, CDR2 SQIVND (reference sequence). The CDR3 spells CASSMMSQQGAWNEQFF.

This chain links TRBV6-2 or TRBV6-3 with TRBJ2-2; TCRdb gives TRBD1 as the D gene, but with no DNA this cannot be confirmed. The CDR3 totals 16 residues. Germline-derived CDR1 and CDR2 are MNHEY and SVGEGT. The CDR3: CASSHPRTGRDGELFF.

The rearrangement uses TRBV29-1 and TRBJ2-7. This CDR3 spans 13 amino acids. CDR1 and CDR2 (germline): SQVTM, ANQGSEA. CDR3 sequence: CSVRPNPTYEQYF.

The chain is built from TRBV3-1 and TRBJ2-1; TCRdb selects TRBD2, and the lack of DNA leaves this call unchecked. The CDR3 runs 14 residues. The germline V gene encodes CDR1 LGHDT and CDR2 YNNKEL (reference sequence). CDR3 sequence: CASKREYIDNEQFF.

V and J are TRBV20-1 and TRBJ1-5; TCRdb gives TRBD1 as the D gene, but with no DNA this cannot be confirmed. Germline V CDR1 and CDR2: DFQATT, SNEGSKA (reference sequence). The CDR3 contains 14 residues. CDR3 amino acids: CSARSGAGNQPQHF.

The CDR3 sequence: CASSSFGQNTEAFF. J is TRBJ1-1 and V is TRBV7-2; as DNA is missing, the TRBD1 call by TCRdb cannot be tested. The germline V gene has CDR1 SGHTA and CDR2 FQGNSA. The length of the CDR3 is 14 residues.

The CDR3 reads CASSSLGSSQYEQYF. The J gene is TRBJ2-7, the V gene TRBV7-8. The CDR3 has 15 amino acids. CDR1 is SGHVS, CDR2 FQNEAQ, per germline.

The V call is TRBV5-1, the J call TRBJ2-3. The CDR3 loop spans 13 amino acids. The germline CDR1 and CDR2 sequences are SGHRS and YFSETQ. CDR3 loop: CASSLLGADTQYF.

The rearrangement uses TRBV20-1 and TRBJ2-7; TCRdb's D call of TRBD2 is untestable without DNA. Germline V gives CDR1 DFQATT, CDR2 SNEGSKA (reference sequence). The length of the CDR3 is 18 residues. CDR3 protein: CSAREGLAGAEISYEQYF.

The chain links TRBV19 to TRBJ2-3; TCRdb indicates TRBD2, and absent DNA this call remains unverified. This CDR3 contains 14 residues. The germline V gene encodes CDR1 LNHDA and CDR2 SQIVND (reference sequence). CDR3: CASKGGTSTDTQYF.

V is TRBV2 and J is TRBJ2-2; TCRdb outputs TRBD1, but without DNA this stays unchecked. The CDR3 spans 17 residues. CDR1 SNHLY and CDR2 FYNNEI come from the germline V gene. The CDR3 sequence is CASSPPGAGANTGELFF.

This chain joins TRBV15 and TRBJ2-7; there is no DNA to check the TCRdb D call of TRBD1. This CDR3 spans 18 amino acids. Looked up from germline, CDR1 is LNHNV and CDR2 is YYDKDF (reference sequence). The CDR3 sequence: CATSRDRYLGQGSYEQYF.